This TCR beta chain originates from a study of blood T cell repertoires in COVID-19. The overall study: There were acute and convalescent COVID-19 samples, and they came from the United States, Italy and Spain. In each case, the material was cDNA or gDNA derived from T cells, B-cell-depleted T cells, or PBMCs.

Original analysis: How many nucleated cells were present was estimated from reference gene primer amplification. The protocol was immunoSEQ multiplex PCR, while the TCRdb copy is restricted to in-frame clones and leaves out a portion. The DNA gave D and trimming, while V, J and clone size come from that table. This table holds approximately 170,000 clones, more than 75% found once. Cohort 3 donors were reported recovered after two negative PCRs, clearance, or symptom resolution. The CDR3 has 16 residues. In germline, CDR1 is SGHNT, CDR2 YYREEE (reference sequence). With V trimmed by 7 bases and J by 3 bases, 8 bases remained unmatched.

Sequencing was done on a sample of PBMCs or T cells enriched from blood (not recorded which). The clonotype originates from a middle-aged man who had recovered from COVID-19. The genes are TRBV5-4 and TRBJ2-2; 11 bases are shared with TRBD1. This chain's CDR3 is CASGRTGGKDTGELFF. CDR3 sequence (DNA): TGTGCCAGCGGGAGGACAGGGGGCAAAGACACCGGGGAGCTGTTTTTT.